The 23 T cell receptor beta chains below all came from one sample that was sequenced in a study of T-cell reconstitution after alpha-beta-depleted transplantation in children. Molecular barcoding with unique molecular identifiers was used for the TCRbeta library. Via MiXCR, TCRdb re-called the PCR reads, giving one row per CDR3 protein. This sample has some 490,000 distinct CDR3 sequences, with around 13% found just once. The specimen comprised PBMCs from the stem cell graft donor, sampled from the stem cell graft. All receptors derive from a human donor who donated a stem cell graft to a child with combined immunodeficiency.

This clonotype was counted only a few times. V usage is TRBV29-1 and J usage is TRBJ2-7; TRBD2 agrees at 11 bases. CDR3 length: 16 amino acids. Germline-derived CDR1 and CDR2 are SQVTM and ANQGSEA. V lost 3 bases to trimming and J lost 0 bases; unmatched junction nucleotides: 7. In DNA, the CDR3 is TGCAGCGTTGAGGGTTCGACTAGCGGGGCCTCCTACGAGCAGTACTTC. This codes for CSVEGSTSGASYEQYF.

The sample holds a few counts of this clonotype. The chain employs TRBV30 and TRBJ2-1; TRBD2 matches at 7 bases. Germline CDR1 reads GTSNPN; CDR2 reads SVGIG (reference sequence). V dropped 6 bases and J dropped 0; count of bases not matched to a gene: 8. This CDR3 contains 15 residues. CDR3 region: CACSFERDSYNEQFF. As DNA, the CDR3 is TGTGCCTGTTCCTTTGAGCGGGACTCCTACAATGAGCAGTTCTTC.

The V gene is TRBV5-1, the J gene TRBJ1-1, with D tentatively TRBD1 (5 bases). Trimming removed 4 bases at V and 4 bases at J, with 17 bases between. Germline V gene sequence: CDR1 SGHRS, CDR2 YFSETQ. The CDR3 sequence is 15 residues long. This CDR3 is CASSLAQVASTEAFF. In DNA, the CDR3 is TGCGCCAGCAGCCTGGCACAGGTCGCAAGCACTGAAGCTTTCTTT.

Many counts were recorded for this clonotype. The chain carries TRBV20-1 and TRBJ2-5; D assignment may be TRBD1 or TRBD2 (6 bases each). V dropped 6 bases and J dropped 4 bases, with 24 bases sitting between them. The germline CDR1 and CDR2 sequences are DFQATT and SNEGSKA (reference sequence). The CDR3 is made up of 16 amino acids. This CDR3 reads CSAKTLPGGGPETQYF. The CDR3 DNA reads as TGCAGTGCCAAGACATTGCCCGGAGGGGGGCCAGAGACCCAGTACTTC.

Only a few counts were recorded for this clonotype. The chain couples TRBV20-1 to TRBJ1-4; D gene ambiguous. CDR3 size: 13 residues. The germline V and J ends were trimmed by 3 bases and 7 bases, with 12 bases remaining between them. Per the germline V gene, CDR1 is DFQATT and CDR2 is SNEGSKA (reference sequence). The CDR3 loop reads CSASRRGLEKLFF. The CDR3 DNA reads TGCAGTGCTAGCCGCCGTGGGCTTGAAAAACTGTTTTTT.

The chain combines TRBV5-1 with TRBJ2-7, with D perhaps TRBD2 (6 bases). Germline V CDR1 and CDR2: SGHRS, YFSETQ. The CDR3 runs 16 residues. V lost 3 bases, J lost 5 bases, and 21 bases lay in between. CDR3 region: CASSSRRGTRFDEQYF. The CDR3 DNA sequence: TGCGCCAGCAGCTCCCGTCGCGGGACTCGGTTTGACGAGCAGTACTTC.

This chain connects TRBV7-3 to TRBJ2-1; no clear D gene. The CDR3 loop spans 15 amino acids. Trimming pared 8 bases from V and 1 base from J, leaving 15 bases between. In germline, CDR1 is SGHTA, CDR2 FQGTGA. In nucleotides, the CDR3 is TGTGCCAGCGCCCTCGAACCAGCGTCCTACAATGAGCAGTTCTTC. It translates to CASALEPASYNEQFF.

This clonotype was seen a few times. The chain combines TRBV5-1 with TRBJ2-6; D remains unclear. The V and J ends lost 0 bases and 4 bases respectively, with 8 bases between them. Germline V gene lookup returns CDR1 SGHRS and CDR2 YFSETQ. This CDR3 is built from 15 residues. The CDR3 bases are TGCGCCAGCAGCTTGGAAAGGGTCGGGGCCAACGTCCTGACTTTC. Translating gives CASSLERVGANVLTF.

This clonotype was seen many times. J is TRBJ2-3 and V is TRBV12-3 or TRBV12-4; D is ambiguous. The CDR3 is 12 amino acids. Trimming left V 3 bases short and J 7 bases short, with 8 bases between. The CDR3 sequence is CASSFGRNTQYF. In DNA, the CDR3 is TGTGCCAGCAGTTTCGGTAGAAATACGCAGTATTTT.

The rearrangement links TRBV6-1 to TRBJ2-5, with 9 bases identical to TRBD2. Germline lookup yields CDR1 MNHNS and CDR2 SASEGT. The CDR3 is made up of 16 amino acids. The V gene end was trimmed by 9 bases and the J gene end by 4 bases; junction bases not matched to a gene: 15. CDR3: CASDARGGPVGETQYF. As DNA, the CDR3 is TGTGCCAGTGACGCGCGGGGGGGACCAGTAGGAGAGACCCAGTACTTC.

The J gene is TRBJ2-1, the V gene TRBV7-9; 7 nucleotides agree with TRBD2. This CDR3 is built from 16 residues. Germline V lookup: CDR1 SEHNR, CDR2 FQNEAQ (reference sequence). Trimming removed 5 bases from V and 0 bases from J; junction bases left unmatched: 7. Written as DNA, the CDR3 is TGTGCCAGCAGCAGGACTAGGGGAAGCTCCTACAATGAGCAGTTCTTC. It translates to CASSRTRGSSYNEQFF.

This clonotype was detected many times. The chain employs TRBV29-1 and TRBJ2-7, with D possibly being TRBD2 (5 bases). CDR3 size: 14 residues. Germline loops: CDR1 SQVTM, CDR2 ANQGSEA. Trimming took off 7 bases at V and 0 bases at J, with 16 bases between the two ends. The CDR3 nucleotides are TGCAGCGCCTCGGGATTCGAACCCTCCTACGAGCAGTACTTC. Its translation is CSASGFEPSYEQYF.

This clonotype was recorded a few times. The chain recombines TRBV4-2 with TRBJ2-3, with 8 bases aligning to TRBD2. CDR3 length equals 16 residues. V lost 3 bases to trimming and J lost 1 base; unmatched junction nucleotides: 6. Germline V gene lookup returns CDR1 LGHNA and CDR2 YNFKEQ. The CDR3 nucleotides read TGTGCCAGCAGCCATACTAGCGGTACGGGCACAGATACGCAGTATTTT. This translates into CASSHTSGTGTDTQYF.

The chain couples TRBV20-1 to TRBJ2-1, with 16 bases matching TRBD2. The CDR3 totals 19 residues. The germline V gene has CDR1 DFQATT and CDR2 SNEGSKA (reference sequence). The V segment lost 6 bases and the J segment 0 bases; nucleotides outside the gene matches: 11. The CDR3 protein is CSALGLGLAGGPSYNEQFF. The CDR3 DNA reads as TGCAGTGCCCTGGGGCTGGGACTAGCGGGAGGGCCCTCCTACAATGAGCAGTTCTTC.

This clonotype was picked up many times. CDR3 region: CASSPQAGGSYNEQFF. CDR3 nucleotide sequence: TGTGCCAGCAGCCCCCAGGCGGGGGGCTCCTACAATGAGCAGTTCTTC. The chain joins TRBV7-9 to TRBJ2-1; TRBD2 agrees at 8 bases. J gave up 0 bases and V 5 bases, and 6 bases lay outside the gene matches. Per the germline V gene, CDR1 is SEHNR and CDR2 is FQNEAQ (reference sequence). The CDR3 loop spans 16 amino acids.

The chain carries TRBV29-1 and TRBJ2-1; 7 bases align to TRBD2. Germline V gene sequence: CDR1 SQVTM, CDR2 ANQGSEA. The CDR3 is made up of 20 amino acids. V gave up 5 bases and J gave up 4 bases; unmatched junction bases: 26. The CDR3 sequence: CSVRQGPLGRDGNRYNEQFF. Written as DNA, the CDR3 is TGCAGCGTTAGGCAGGGACCGCTGGGGAGGGACGGGAACCGTTACAATGAGCAGTTCTTC.

In its sample, this clonotype was seen many times. The chain carries TRBV6-5 and TRBJ2-5, with D possibly being TRBD2 (6 bases). Trimming shortened V by 1 base and J by 4 bases, and 13 bases separated the two germline ends. The CDR3 is 15 residues long. Germline V gene data show CDR1 as MNHEY and CDR2 as SVGAGI. CDR3 DNA: TGTGCCAGCAGTTACTTTGCTAGCGACATAGAGACCCAGTACTTC. This translates into CASSYFASDIETQYF.

The chain combines TRBV15 with TRBJ1-4; no clear D gene. Trimming removed 3 bases from V and 8 bases from J, with 10 bases in between. This CDR3 is 13 amino acids long. Germline V gives CDR1 LNHNV, CDR2 YYDKDF (reference sequence). In DNA form, the CDR3 reads TGTGCCACCAGCAGGGGAGGAGCAGAAAAACTGTTTTTT. Amino acid sequence: CATSRGGAEKLFF.

This clonotype was found many times. This chain connects TRBV4-3 to TRBJ2-1, with TRBD1 matching over 8 bases. Trimming at V came to 0 bases and at J to 7 bases, leaving 5 bases not matched to a gene. The CDR3 is 15 residues long. The germline V gene has CDR1 LGHNA and CDR2 YSLEER. The CDR3 region is CASSQEGTGWNEQFF. The CDR3 DNA reads TGCGCCAGCAGCCAAGAGGGGACAGGCTGGAATGAGCAGTTCTTC.

V and J are TRBV12-3 or TRBV12-4 and TRBJ1-6; D call uncertain. The CDR3 runs 16 residues. V lost 2 bases to trimming and J lost 0 bases, with 8 bases between them. The CDR3 here is CASSLRVSSYNSPLHF. The CDR3, as DNA: TGTGCCAGCAGTTTACGGGTGAGCTCCTATAATTCACCCCTCCACTTT.

This clonotype has more than one count but fewer than ten. This chain joins TRBV15 and TRBJ2-3; 10 bases match TRBD2. Germline V gene lookup returns CDR1 LNHNV and CDR2 YYDKDF (reference sequence). The CDR3 has 15 residues. Germline trimming cut 5 bases from V and 5 bases from J; bases unmatched to any gene: 7. CDR3 coding DNA: TGTGCCACCAGCCCAAGAGCGGGAGGGGTAGATACGCAGTATTTT. Residues: CATSPRAGGVDTQYF.

At least ten counts were recorded for this clonotype. V is TRBV5-1 and J is TRBJ1-2, with unresolved D. V shed 2 bases and J shed 10 bases, with 18 bases lying between them. The CDR3 is 14 residues long. CDR1 is SGHRS, CDR2 YFSETQ, per germline. For the CDR3, the DNA is TGCGCCAGCAGCTTAGATATAGGGAGATCTGACTACACCTTC. This codes for CASSLDIGRSDYTF.

This clonotype has more than one count but fewer than ten. The CDR3 spells CASSLWGGETQYF. In DNA, the CDR3 is TGTGCCAGCAGTTTGTGGGGCGGAGAGACCCAGTACTTC. The chain joins TRBV27 to TRBJ2-5, with a tentative D call TRBD1 (5 bases). Germline V gene sequence: CDR1 MNHEY, CDR2 SMNVEV (reference sequence). The V gene lost 3 bases and the J gene lost 4 bases, with 9 bases spanning the gap. The length of the CDR3 is 13 residues.